A single sample gave rise to the 11 T cell receptor beta chains below, sequenced in a study of regulatory T cells in long-lasting Graves disease. Specified time point: persistent/refractory GD, antithyroid drugs over 5 years with positive TRAb. Preparation of the TCR library used RNA extracted from PBMCs. iRepertoire HTBI primers and Arm-PCR of CDR3 regions built TCR beta libraries. TCRdb reprocessed the multiplex PCR reads with MiXCR, giving one entry per CDR3 protein. The data show 650,000 to 850,000 distinct CDR3 sequences, 25% to 35% seen once. Sequenced here: peripheral blood mononuclear cells (PBMCs), sampled when the disease was refractory, from a patient treated with antithyroid drugs. These receptors were taken from a female donor with Graves disease.

The chain is built from TRBV7-9 and TRBJ1-1, with TRBD1 as a possible D gene (5 bases). V was clipped by 5 bases and J by 5 bases, with 12 bases between them. Looked up from germline, CDR1 is SEHNR and CDR2 is FQNEAQ (reference sequence). This CDR3 has 13 residues. This CDR3 reads CASSRYGGTEAFF. Here the CDR3 DNA reads TGTGCCAGCAGCAGATACGGGGGGACTGAAGCTTTCTTT.

This chain connects TRBV7-3 to TRBJ1-2; 8 nucleotides agree with TRBD1. After removal of 2 bases from V and 8 bases from J, the junction contained 10 bases not matched to a gene. The CDR3 consists of 15 residues. Per the germline V gene, CDR1 is SGHTA and CDR2 is FQGTGA. DNA for the CDR3: TGTGCCAGCAGCTTAGGGCCAGGGGGCACTGGCGGCTACACCTTC. It encodes CASSLGPGGTGGYTF.

This clonotype was recorded at least ten times. This rearrangement joins TRBV2 to TRBJ1-2; a weak D match, TRBD1 (5 bases). Per the germline V gene, CDR1 is SNHLY and CDR2 is FYNNEI. The CDR3 sequence is 14 residues long. Trimming took off 7 bases at V and 8 bases at J, with 20 bases between the two ends. This CDR3 is CASTPRGGGVGYTF. CDR3 nucleotide sequence: TGTGCCAGCACCCCACGGGGCGGCGGAGTAGGCTACACCTTC.

At least ten counts were recorded for this clonotype. The chain carries TRBV6-1 and TRBJ2-7, with 7 nucleotides matching TRBD2. The trim removed 3 bases at V and 6 bases at J, leaving 5 bases unmatched. Germline CDR1 is MNHNS and CDR2 is SASEGT. This CDR3 spans 13 amino acids. The CDR3 DNA reads as TGTGCCAGCAGTGAGGGAGGGCTCGGCGAGCAGTACTTC. Protein product: CASSEGGLGEQYF.

The CDR3 DNA sequence: TGTGCCAGCTTGATCCGCTCATCTCCTGGAAACACCATATATTTT. Its protein product is CASLIRSSPGNTIYF. The genes are TRBV2 and TRBJ1-3; no clear D. Germline CDR1 reads SNHLY; CDR2 reads FYNNEI. V gave up 8 bases and J gave up 2 bases, with 16 bases separating them. The CDR3 totals 15 residues.

This clonotype occurred many times. The chain combines TRBV6-1 with TRBJ1-2, with D perhaps matching TRBD1 (6 bases). V was clipped by 0 bases and J by 8 bases, with 10 bases between them. Germline CDR1 MNHNS, CDR2 SASEGT. This CDR3 is 13 amino acids long. CDR3 coding DNA: TGTGCCAGCAGTGAAGCTGGGGGCTACGGCTACACCTTC. Encoded protein: CASSEAGGYGYTF.

This clonotype was recorded a few times. The rearrangement links TRBV11-2 to TRBJ1-1; D remains ambiguous. The V gene lost 5 bases and the J gene lost 6 bases, with 16 bases spanning the gap. The germline V gene has CDR1 SGHAT and CDR2 FQNNGV. This CDR3 is 14 amino acids long. The CDR3 region is CASSQLRVGSEAFF. DNA for the CDR3: TGTGCCAGCAGCCAATTGCGGGTAGGGTCTGAAGCTTTCTTT.

A few counts support this clonotype. The chain has TRBV5-6 and TRBJ1-2, with D unclear. The V and J ends lost 2 bases and 4 bases respectively, with 15 bases between them. Germline V gene sequence: CDR1 SGHDT, CDR2 YYEEEE. The CDR3 totals 15 residues. CDR3 bases: TGTGCCAGCAGCTTCCTAGGGCAGGCCCTCTATGGCTACACCTTC. Protein product: CASSFLGQALYGYTF.

The rearrangement joins TRBV2 to TRBJ2-6; D may be TRBD1 (6 bases). V lost 7 bases and J lost 0, with 13 bases in between. Germline assignment: CDR1 SNHLY and CDR2 FYNNEI. This CDR3 comprises 16 residues. CDR3 protein: CASIRDTVSGANVLTF. The CDR3 nucleotides read TGTGCCAGCATCCGGGACACCGTCTCTGGGGCCAACGTCCTGACTTTC.

The chain recombines TRBV27 with TRBJ1-2; D remains ambiguous. This CDR3 has 13 amino acids. Deletions cut 2 bases from V and 10 bases from J, with 14 bases between. Per germline, CDR1 MNHEY and CDR2 SMNVEV (reference sequence). CDR3 residues: CASSLNPLTDYTF. CDR3 in DNA: TGTGCCAGCAGTTTAAACCCGCTGACCGACTACACCTTC.

This chain uses TRBV18 with TRBJ2-5; D unclear. The germline gives CDR1 KGHSH, CDR2 LQKENI. This CDR3 is 14 amino acids long. Between the trimmed V and J ends, which lost 0 bases and 2 bases, there was a span of 7 bases. In DNA form, the CDR3 reads TGTGCCAGCTCACCACCGAACGTACAAGAGACCCAGTACTTC. Protein: CASSPPNVQETQYF.